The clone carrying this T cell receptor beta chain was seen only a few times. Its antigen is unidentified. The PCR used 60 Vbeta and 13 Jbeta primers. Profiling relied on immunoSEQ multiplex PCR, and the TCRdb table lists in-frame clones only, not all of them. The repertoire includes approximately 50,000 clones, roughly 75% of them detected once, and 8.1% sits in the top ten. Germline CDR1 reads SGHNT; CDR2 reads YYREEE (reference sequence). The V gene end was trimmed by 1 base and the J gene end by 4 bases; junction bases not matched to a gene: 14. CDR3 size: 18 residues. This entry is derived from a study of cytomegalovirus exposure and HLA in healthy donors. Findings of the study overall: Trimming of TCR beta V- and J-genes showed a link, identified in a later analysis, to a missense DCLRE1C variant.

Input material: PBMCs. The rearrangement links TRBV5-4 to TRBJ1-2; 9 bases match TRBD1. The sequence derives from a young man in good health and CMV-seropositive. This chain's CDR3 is CASSLWGQGPSSFYGYTF. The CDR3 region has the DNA TGTGCCAGCAGCTTGTGGGGACAGGGTCCGTCCTCTTTCTATGGCTACACCTTC.